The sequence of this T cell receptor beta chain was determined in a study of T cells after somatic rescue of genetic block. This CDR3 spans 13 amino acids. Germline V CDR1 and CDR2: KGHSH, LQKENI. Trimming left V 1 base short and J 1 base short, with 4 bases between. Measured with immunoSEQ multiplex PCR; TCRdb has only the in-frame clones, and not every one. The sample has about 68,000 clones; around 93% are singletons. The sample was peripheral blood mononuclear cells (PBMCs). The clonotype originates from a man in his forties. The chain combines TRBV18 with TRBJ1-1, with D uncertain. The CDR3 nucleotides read TGTGCCAGCTCACCACAGGCGAACACTGAAGCTTTCTTT. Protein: CASSPQANTEAFF.